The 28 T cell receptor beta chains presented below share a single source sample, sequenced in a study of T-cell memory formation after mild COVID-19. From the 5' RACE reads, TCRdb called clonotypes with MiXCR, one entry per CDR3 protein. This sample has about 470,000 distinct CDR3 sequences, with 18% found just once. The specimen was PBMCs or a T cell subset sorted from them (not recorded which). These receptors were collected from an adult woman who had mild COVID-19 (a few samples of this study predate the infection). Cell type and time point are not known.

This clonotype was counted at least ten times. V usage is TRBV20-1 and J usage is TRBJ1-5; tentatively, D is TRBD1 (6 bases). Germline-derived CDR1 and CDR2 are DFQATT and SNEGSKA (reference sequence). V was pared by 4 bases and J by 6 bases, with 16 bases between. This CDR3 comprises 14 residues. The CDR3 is CSAKSSRGGQPQHF. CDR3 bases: TGCAGTGCTAAAAGTTCCAGGGGAGGTCAGCCCCAGCATTTT.

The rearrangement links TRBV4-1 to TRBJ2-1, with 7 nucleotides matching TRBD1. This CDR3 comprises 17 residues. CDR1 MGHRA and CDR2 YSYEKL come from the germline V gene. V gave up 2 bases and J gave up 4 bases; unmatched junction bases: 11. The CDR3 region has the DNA TGCGCCAGCAGCCAAAACACGTTCCGGGACAGATACAATGAGCAGTTCTTC. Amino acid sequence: CASSQNTFRDRYNEQFF.

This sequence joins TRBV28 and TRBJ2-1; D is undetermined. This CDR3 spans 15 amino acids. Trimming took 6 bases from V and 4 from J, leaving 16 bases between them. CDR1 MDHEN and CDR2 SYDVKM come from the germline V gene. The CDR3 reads CASSPRTEFYNEQFF. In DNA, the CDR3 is TGTGCCAGCAGCCCCCGGACGGAATTTTACAATGAGCAGTTCTTC.

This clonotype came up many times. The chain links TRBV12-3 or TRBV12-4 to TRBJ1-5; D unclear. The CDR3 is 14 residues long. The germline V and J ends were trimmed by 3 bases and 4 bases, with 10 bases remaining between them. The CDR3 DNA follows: TGTGCCAGCAGTTTTGGGTCGAGGAATCAGCCCCAGCATTTT. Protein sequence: CASSFGSRNQPQHF.

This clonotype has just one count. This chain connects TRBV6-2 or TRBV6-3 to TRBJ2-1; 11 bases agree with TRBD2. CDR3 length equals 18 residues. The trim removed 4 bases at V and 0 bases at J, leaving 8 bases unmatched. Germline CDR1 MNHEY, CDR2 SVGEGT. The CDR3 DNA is TGTGCCAGCAGTTCCAGACTAGCGGGGACGAGCTCCTACAATGAGCAGTTCTTC. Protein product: CASSSRLAGTSSYNEQFF.

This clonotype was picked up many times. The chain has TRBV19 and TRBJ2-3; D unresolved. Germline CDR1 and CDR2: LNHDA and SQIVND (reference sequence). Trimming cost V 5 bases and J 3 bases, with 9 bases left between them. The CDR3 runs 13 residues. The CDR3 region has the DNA TGTGCCAGTAGTCAGTCCCTAACAGATACGCAGTATTTT. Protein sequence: CASSQSLTDTQYF.

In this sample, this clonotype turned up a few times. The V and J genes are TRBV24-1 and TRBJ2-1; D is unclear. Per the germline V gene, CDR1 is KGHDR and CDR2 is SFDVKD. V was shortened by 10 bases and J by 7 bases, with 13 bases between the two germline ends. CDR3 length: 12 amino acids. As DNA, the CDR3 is TGTGCCACAGGCTCGGGCTTGAATGAGCAGTTCTTC. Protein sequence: CATGSGLNEQFF.

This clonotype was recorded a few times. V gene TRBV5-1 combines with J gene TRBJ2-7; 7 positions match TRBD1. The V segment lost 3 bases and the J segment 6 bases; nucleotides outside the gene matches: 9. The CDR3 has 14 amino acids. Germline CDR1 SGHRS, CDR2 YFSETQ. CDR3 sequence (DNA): TGCGCCAGCAGCTACGACAGGGAGAACTTCGAGCAGTACTTC. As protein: CASSYDRENFEQYF.

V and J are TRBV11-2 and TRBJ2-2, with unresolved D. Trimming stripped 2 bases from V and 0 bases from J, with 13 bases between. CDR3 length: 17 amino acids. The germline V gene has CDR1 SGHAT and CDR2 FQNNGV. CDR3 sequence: CASSLKLRTTNTGELFF. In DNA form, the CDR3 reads TGTGCCAGCAGCTTAAAACTTCGGACGACGAACACCGGGGAGCTGTTTTTT.

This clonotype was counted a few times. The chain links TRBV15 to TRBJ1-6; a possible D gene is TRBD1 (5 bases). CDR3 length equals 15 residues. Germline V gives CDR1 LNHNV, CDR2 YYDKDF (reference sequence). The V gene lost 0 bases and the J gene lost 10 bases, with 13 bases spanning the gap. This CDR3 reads CATSRDPGVASPLHF. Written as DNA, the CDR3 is TGTGCCACCAGCAGAGATCCGGGGGTTGCATCACCCCTCCACTTT.

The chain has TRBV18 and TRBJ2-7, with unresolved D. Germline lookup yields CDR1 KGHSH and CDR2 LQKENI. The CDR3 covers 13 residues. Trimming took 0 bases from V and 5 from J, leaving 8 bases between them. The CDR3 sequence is CASSPPAGNEQYF. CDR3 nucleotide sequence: TGTGCCAGCTCACCACCGGCAGGTAACGAGCAGTACTTC.

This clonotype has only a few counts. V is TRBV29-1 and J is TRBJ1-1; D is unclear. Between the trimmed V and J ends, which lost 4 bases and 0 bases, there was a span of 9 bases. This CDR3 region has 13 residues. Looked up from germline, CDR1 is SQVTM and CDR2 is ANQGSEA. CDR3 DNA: TGCAGCGTTGTGGCCAGCATGAACACTGAAGCTTTCTTT. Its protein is CSVVASMNTEAFF.

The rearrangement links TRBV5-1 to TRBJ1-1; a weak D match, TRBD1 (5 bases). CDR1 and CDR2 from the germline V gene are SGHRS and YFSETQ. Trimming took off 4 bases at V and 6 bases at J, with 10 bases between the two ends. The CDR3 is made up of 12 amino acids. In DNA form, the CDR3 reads TGCGCCAGCAGCACCGACAGAGCTGAAGCTTTCTTT. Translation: CASSTDRAEAFF.

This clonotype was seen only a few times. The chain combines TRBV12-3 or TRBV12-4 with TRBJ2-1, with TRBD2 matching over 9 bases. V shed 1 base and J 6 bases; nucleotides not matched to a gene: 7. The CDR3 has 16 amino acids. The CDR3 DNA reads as TGTGCCAGCAGTTTAGGCTGGGGACTAGCCGTCAATGAGCAGTTCTTC. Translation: CASSLGWGLAVNEQFF.

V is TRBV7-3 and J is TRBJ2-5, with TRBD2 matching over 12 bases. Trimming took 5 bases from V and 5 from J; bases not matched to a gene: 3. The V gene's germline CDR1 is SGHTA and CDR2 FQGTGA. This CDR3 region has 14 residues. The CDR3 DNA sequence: TGTGCCAGCAGCGCTAGCGGGAGGGCGGAGACCCAGTACTTC. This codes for CASSASGRAETQYF.

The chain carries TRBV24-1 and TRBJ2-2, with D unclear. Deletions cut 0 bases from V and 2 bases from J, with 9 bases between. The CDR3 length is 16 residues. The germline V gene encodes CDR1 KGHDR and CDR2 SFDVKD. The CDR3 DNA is TGTGCCACCAGTGATTTGCAAATCGGTAACACCGGGGAGCTGTTTTTT. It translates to CATSDLQIGNTGELFF.

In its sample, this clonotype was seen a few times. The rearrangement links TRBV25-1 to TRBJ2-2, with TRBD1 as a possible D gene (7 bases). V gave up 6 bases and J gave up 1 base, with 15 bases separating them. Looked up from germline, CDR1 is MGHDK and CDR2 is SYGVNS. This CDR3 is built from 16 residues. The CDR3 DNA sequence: TGTGCCAGCAGAAAACCAGGGGGGAAGAACACCGGGGAGCTGTTTTTT. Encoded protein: CASRKPGGKNTGELFF.

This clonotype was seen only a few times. The CDR3 here is CASSKDGDPGELFF. CDR3 DNA: TGTGCCAGCAGCAAAGACGGGGATCCCGGGGAGCTGTTTTTT. This chain connects TRBV21-1 to TRBJ2-2. TRBV21-1 constitutes a pseudogene. The CDR3 length is 14 residues.

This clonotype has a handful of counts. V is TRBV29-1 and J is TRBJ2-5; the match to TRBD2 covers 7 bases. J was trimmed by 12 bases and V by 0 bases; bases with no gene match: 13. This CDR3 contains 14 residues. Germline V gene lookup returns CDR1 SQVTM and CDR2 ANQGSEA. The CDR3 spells CSVEDGGGAGKEYF. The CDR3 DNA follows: TGCAGCGTTGAAGACGGGGGTGGAGCGGGGAAGGAGTACTTC.

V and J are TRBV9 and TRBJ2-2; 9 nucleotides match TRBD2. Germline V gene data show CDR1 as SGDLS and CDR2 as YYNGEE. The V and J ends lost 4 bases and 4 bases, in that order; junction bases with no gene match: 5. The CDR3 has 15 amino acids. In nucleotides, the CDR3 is TGTGCCAGCAGCCTTAGCGGGGGCCCCACCGGGGAGCTGTTTTTT. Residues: CASSLSGGPTGELFF.

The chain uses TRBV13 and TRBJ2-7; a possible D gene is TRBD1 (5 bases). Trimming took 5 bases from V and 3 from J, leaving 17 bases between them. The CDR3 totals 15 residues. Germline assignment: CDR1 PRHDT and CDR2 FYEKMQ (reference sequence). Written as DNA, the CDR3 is TGTGCCAGCAGCCGTACTGGGGCCCCCGGCTACGAGCAGTACTTC. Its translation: CASSRTGAPGYEQYF.

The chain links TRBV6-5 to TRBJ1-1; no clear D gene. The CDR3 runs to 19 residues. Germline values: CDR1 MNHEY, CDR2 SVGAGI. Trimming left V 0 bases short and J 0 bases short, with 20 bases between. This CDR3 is CASSYSIENLPDMNTEAFF. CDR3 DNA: TGTGCCAGCAGTTACTCGATCGAGAACCTACCCGACATGAACACTGAAGCTTTCTTT.

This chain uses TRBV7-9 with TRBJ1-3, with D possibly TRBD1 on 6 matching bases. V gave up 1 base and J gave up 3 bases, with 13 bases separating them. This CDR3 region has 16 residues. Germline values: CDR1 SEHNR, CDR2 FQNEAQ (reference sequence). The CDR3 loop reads CASSLEGGYRGNTIYF. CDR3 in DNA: TGTGCCAGCAGCTTAGAAGGGGGGTATCGTGGAAACACCATATATTTT.

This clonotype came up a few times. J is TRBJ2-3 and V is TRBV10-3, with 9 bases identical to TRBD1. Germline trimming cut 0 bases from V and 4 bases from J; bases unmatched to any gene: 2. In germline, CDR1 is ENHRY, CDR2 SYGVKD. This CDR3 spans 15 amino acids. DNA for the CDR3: TGTGCCATCAGTGAGTCGCGGACAGGGGCAGATACGCAGTATTTT. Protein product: CAISESRTGADTQYF.

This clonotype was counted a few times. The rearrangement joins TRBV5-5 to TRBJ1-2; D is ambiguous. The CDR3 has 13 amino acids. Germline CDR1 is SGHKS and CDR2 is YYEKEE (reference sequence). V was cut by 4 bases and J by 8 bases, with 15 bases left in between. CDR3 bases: TGTGCCAGCAGCCGGAACGGAGATTCAGGCTACACCTTC. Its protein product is CASSRNGDSGYTF.

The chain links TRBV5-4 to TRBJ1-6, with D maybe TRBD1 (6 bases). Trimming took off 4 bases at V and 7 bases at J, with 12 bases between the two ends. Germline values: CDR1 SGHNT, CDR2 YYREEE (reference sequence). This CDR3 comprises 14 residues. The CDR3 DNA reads TGTGCCAGCAGCCACAAACAGGGAAATTCACCCCTCCACTTT. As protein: CASSHKQGNSPLHF.

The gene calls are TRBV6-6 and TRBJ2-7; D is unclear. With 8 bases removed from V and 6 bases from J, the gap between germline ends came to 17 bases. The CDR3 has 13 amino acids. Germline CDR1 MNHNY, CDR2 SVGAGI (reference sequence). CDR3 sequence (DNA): TGTGCCAGCCATCCACGGCCAGAAGGCGAGCAGTACTTC. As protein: CASHPRPEGEQYF.

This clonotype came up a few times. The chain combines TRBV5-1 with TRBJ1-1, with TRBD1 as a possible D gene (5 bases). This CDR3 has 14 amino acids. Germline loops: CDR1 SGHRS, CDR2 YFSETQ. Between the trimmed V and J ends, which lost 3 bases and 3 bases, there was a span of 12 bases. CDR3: CASSSVGGDTEAFF. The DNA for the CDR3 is TGCGCCAGCAGCTCGGTGGGGGGAGACACTGAAGCTTTCTTT. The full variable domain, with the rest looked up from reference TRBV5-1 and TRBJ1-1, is KAGVTQTPRYLIKTRGQQVTLSCSPISGHRSVSWYQQTPGQGLQFLFEYFSETQRNKGNFPGRFSGRQFSNSRSEMNVSTLELGDSALYLCASSSVGGDTEAFFGQGTRLTVV.